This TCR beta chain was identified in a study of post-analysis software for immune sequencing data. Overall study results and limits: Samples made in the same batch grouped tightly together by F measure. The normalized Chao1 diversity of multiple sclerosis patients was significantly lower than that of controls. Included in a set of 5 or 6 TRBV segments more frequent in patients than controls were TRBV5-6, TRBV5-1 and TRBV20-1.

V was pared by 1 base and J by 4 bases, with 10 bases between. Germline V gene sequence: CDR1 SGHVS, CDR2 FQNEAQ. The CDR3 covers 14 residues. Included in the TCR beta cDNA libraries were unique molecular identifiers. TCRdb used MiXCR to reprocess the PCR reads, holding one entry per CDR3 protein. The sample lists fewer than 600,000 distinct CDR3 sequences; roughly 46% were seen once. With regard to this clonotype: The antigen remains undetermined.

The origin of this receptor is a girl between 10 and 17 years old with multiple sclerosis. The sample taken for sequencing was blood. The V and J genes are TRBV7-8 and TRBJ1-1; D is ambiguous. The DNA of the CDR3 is TGTGCCAGCAGCTTAGGCGGGGTTCGCACTGAAGCTTTCTTT. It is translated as CASSLGGVRTEAFF.